The rows below give T cell receptor beta chains drawn from one sample of a study of T-cell memory formation after mild COVID-19. TCRdb re-derived calls from the 5' RACE reads in MiXCR, one entry per CDR3 protein. The repertoire includes approximately 210,000 distinct CDR3 sequences, about 18% of them detected once, and 2.4% sits in the top ten. Material for sequencing was PBMCs or a T cell subset sorted from them (not recorded which). These receptor sequences come from an adult woman who had mild COVID-19 (a few samples of this study predate the infection). Cell type and time point are not known. Each CDR3 is given with its conserved first and last residue. Each record gives: D gene, V gene, J gene, clone size, CDR3 protein, CDR3 DNA. D genes are given only for firm matches. A row's size may be missing; if present it is once, few, many or a size class.

.,TRBV7-9,TRBJ2-7,few,CASSFYEDEQYF,TGTGCCAGCAGCTTTTATGAGGACGAGCAGTACTTC
.,TRBV7-2,TRBJ2-3,few,CASSFAERDTQYF,TGTGCCAGCAGCTTTGCGGAGAGGGATACGCAGTATTTT
.,TRBV5-5,TRBJ2-1,few,CASSSGAGEQFF,TGTGCCAGCAGCTCAGGGGCGGGGGAGCAGTTCTTC
TRBD1,TRBV20-1,TRBJ1-1,few,CSAVTGDTEAFF,TGCAGTGCAGTGACAGGGGACACTGAAGCTTTCTTT
.,TRBV18,TRBJ1-3,.,CASSKGRSGNTIYF,TGTGCCAGCTCCAAGGGACGCTCTGGAAACACCATATATTTT
.,TRBV24-1,TRBJ2-2,few,CATSDSMGGELFF,TGTGCCACCAGTGACTCGATGGGCGGGGAGCTGTTTTTT
TRBD1,TRBV18,TRBJ2-3,.,CASSPVRTGGSNTQYF,TGTGCCAGCTCACCGGTTAGGACAGGGGGCTCTAATACGCAGTATTTT
TRBD2,TRBV12-3/TRBV12-4,TRBJ2-5,.,CASSQRGGLETQYF,TGTGCCAGCAGTCAACGGGGGGGCCTTGAGACCCAGTACTTC
TRBD1,TRBV5-1,TRBJ2-7,.,CASSPGTGVSYEQYF,TGCGCCAGCAGCCCCGGGACAGGGGTCTCCTACGAGCAGTACTTC
.,TRBV5-5,TRBJ2-3,few,CASSSDPDTQYF,TGTGCCAGCAGCTCGGATCCCGATACGCAGTATTTT
.,TRBV5-1,TRBJ2-1,.,CASSLNPPVGEQFF,TGCGCCAGCAGCTTGAACCCACCGGTCGGTGAGCAGTTCTTC
.,TRBV6-5,TRBJ1-1,.,CASCQGTEAFF,TGTGCCAGCTGTCAGGGAACTGAAGCTTTCTTT
TRBD2,TRBV3-1,TRBJ2-1,few,CASSPWTSGGANEQFF,TGTGCCAGCAGCCCATGGACTAGCGGGGGGGCAAATGAGCAGTTCTTC
TRBD2,TRBV9,TRBJ2-3,many,CASSPLAGDTDTQYF,TGTGCCAGCAGCCCACTAGCGGGGGACACAGATACGCAGTATTTT
.,TRBV13,TRBJ2-7,.,CASSLGGTPQYF,TGTGCCAGCAGCCTAGGTGGGACCCCGCAGTACTTC
TRBD2,TRBV12-3/TRBV12-4,TRBJ2-1,many,CASSLAGGYNEQFF,TGTGCCAGCAGTTTAGCGGGAGGGTACAATGAGCAGTTCTTC
TRBD2,TRBV6-6,TRBJ2-5,.,CASSSRTSGGETQYF,TGTGCCAGCAGTTCCCGGACTAGCGGGGGTGAGACCCAGTACTTC
TRBD2,TRBV7-2,TRBJ2-3,.,CASRYVQRGSGGRPSTDTQYF,TGTGCCAGCAGATACGTCCAGCGGGGTAGCGGGGGCCGACCTAGCACAGATACGCAGTATTTT
.,TRBV6-6,TRBJ2-7,few,CASSDDRLYAYEQYF,TGTGCCAGCAGTGACGACCGACTATACGCCTACGAGCAGTACTTC
.,TRBV12-3/TRBV12-4,TRBJ1-4,.,CASSTPSRLGEKLFF,TGTGCCAGCAGTACACCAAGCAGGTTAGGGGAAAAACTGTTTTTT
.,TRBV7-2,TRBJ1-2,few,CASSSTGLRVYGYTF,TGTGCCAGCAGCTCTACCGGACTCAGGGTCTATGGCTACACCTTC
.,TRBV4-1,TRBJ1-2,few,CASSQDLTVANYGYTF,TGCGCCAGCAGCCAAGATTTGACAGTAGCTAACTATGGCTACACCTTC
.,TRBV7-8,TRBJ2-1,.,CASSFRGWNEQFF,TGTGCCAGCAGTTTCCGAGGGTGGAATGAGCAGTTCTTC
TRBD1,TRBV7-2,TRBJ2-1,.,CASSFGQANVEQFF,TGTGCCAGCAGCTTTGGACAGGCGAACGTAGAGCAGTTCTTC
.,TRBV6-5,TRBJ2-2,.,CASSQQTPNTGELFF,TGTGCCAGCAGTCAACAGACCCCGAACACCGGGGAGCTGTTTTTT
TRBD2,TRBV24-1,TRBJ2-1,many,CATSDRTSGFLNEQFF,TGTGCCACCAGTGATAGGACTAGCGGATTCTTAAATGAGCAGTTCTTC
.,TRBV20-1,TRBJ1-5,.,CSARGSSTTGNQPQHF,TGCAGTGCTAGAGGTTCCTCTACCACAGGGAATCAGCCCCAGCATTTT
.,TRBV7-9,TRBJ1-1,few,CASSFLLGGTEAFF,TGTGCCAGCAGCTTTCTCCTTGGGGGCACTGAAGCTTTCTTT
TRBD2,TRBV20-1,TRBJ2-7,.,CSAEPGLVQYEQYF,TGCAGTGCTGAGCCGGGACTAGTTCAATACGAGCAGTACTTC
.,TRBV7-9,TRBJ1-2,few,CASSLAPGADYGYTF,TGTGCCAGCAGCTTAGCCCCGGGGGCCGACTATGGCTACACCTTC
.,TRBV6-4,TRBJ2-1,few,CASSDSVGNEQFF,TGTGCCAGCAGTGACTCCGTAGGGAATGAGCAGTTCTTC
.,TRBV5-1,TRBJ2-1,.,CASSLGTLKRGNEQFF,TGCGCCAGCAGCTTGGGGACTCTTAAGAGGGGGAATGAGCAGTTCTTC
.,TRBV29-1,TRBJ1-2,.,CSVKQENYGYTF,TGCAGCGTTAAACAGGAGAATTATGGCTACACCTTC
TRBD2,TRBV7-9,TRBJ2-2,few,CASSRRLARGPNTGELFF,TGTGCCAGCAGCCGTCGACTAGCGAGGGGACCGAACACCGGGGAGCTGTTTTTT
TRBD2,TRBV7-9,TRBJ2-3,few,CASSRGLAGADTQYF,TGTGCCAGCAGCCGCGGACTAGCGGGGGCAGATACGCAGTATTTT
.,TRBV5-1,TRBJ1-1,.,CASSLDNRVGTEAFF,TGCGCCAGCAGCTTGGATAACAGGGTTGGCACTGAAGCTTTCTTT
.,TRBV7-9,TRBJ1-3,.,CASSLNDRPSSGNTIYF,TGTGCCAGCAGCTTAAATGACAGGCCGAGCTCTGGAAACACCATATATTTT
.,TRBV29-1,TRBJ2-6,few,CSVFDMKSSGANVLTF,TGCAGCGTCTTTGACATGAAGTCCTCTGGGGCCAACGTCCTGACTTTC
.,TRBV5-1,TRBJ2-2,few,CASSLAGPGNTGELFF,TGCGCCAGCAGCTTGGCCGGGCCAGGGAACACCGGGGAGCTGTTTTTT
TRBD2,TRBV5-1,TRBJ2-1,few,CASSISGGAINEQFF,TGCGCCAGCAGCATTAGCGGGGGGGCCATAAATGAGCAGTTCTTC
TRBD1,TRBV12-3/TRBV12-4,TRBJ1-2,few,CASSFRDSYGYTF,TGTGCCAGCAGTTTCCGGGACAGCTATGGCTACACCTTC
.,TRBV7-6,TRBJ2-2,few,CASSLMSGRNTGELFF,TGTGCCAGCAGCTTAATGTCAGGGAGGAACACCGGGGAGCTGTTTTTT
TRBD2,TRBV29-1,TRBJ2-1,few,CSVGGLAGGYNEQFF,TGCAGCGTTGGAGGCCTAGCGGGGGGTTACAATGAGCAGTTCTTC
.,TRBV12-3/TRBV12-4,TRBJ1-6,.,CASSLGISPLHF,TGTGCCAGCAGTTTAGGGATATCACCCCTCCACTTT
.,TRBV5-6,TRBJ2-7,.,CASSSDTLSYEQYF,TGTGCCAGCAGCTCGGATACCCTCTCCTACGAGCAGTACTTC
.,TRBV2,TRBJ2-7,.,CASSDETPSSYEQYF,TGTGCCAGCAGTGATGAGACTCCTAGCTCCTACGAGCAGTACTTC
.,TRBV12-3/TRBV12-4,TRBJ1-2,many,CASSLAGNYGYTF,TGTGCCAGCAGTTTAGCAGGGAACTATGGCTACACCTTC
.,TRBV7-6,TRBJ1-5,many,CASSLGGGFQPQHF,TGTGCCAGCAGCTTAGGCGGGGGGTTTCAGCCCCAGCATTTT
.,TRBV7-6,TRBJ2-5,few,CASSLARVETQYF,TGTGCCAGCAGCTTAGCTAGGGTGGAGACCCAGTACTTC
.,TRBV2,TRBJ2-7,.,CASSKQGNEQYF,TGTGCCAGCAGTAAACAGGGTAACGAGCAGTACTTC
.,TRBV7-9,TRBJ2-6,.,CASSPLSWYPTF,TGTGCCAGCAGCCCACTCTCATGGTATCCGACTTTC
TRBD2,TRBV2,TRBJ2-1,once,CASSGTSGRSNEQFF,TGTGCCAGCAGTGGGACTAGCGGGAGGAGCAATGAGCAGTTCTTC
.,TRBV27,TRBJ2-3,few,CASSLYVSEGDTQYF,TGTGCCAGCAGTTTATACGTTAGTGAGGGAGATACGCAGTATTTT
TRBD1,TRBV5-6,TRBJ2-4,.,CASSQLGTGFVAKNIQYF,TGTGCCAGCAGCCAACTCGGGACAGGGTTTGTAGCCAAAAACATTCAGTACTTC
.,TRBV5-1,TRBJ2-5,.,CASSLGTAPQETQYF,TGCGCCAGCAGCTTGGGGACGGCGCCCCAAGAGACCCAGTACTTC
TRBD2,TRBV27,TRBJ2-7,many,CASSLAGVYEQYF,TGTGCCAGCAGTCTAGCGGGAGTGTACGAGCAGTACTTC
.,TRBV5-6,TRBJ1-5,.,CASSLYTSRDQPQHF,TGTGCCAGCAGCTTGTATACATCGAGGGATCAGCCCCAGCATTTT
TRBD1,TRBV10-3,TRBJ1-2,.,CAISGGQDYNYGYTF,TGTGCCATCAGTGGGGGACAGGATTATAACTATGGCTACACCTTC
TRBD2,TRBV9,TRBJ2-1,.,CASMGSGRRDSYNEQFF,TGTGCCAGCATGGGTAGCGGGAGGAGGGATTCATACAATGAGCAGTTCTTC